This TCR beta chain was obtained from a study of T cells in Graves' hyperthyroidism and ophthalmopathy. On this clonotype itself: No DNA is shown, since the ends of the CDR3 on it are uncertain; the CDR3 is the one TCRdb lists.

Inclusive of both ends, the CDR3 amounts to 15 amino acids. The germline V gene encodes CDR1 SGHAT and CDR2 FQDESV (reference sequence). Researchers took RNA transcripts and amplified the TCR beta CDR3 regions from them. HTBI primers drove first-round RT-PCR of the TCR CDR3. TCRdb re-derived calls from the multiplex PCR reads in MiXCR, one entry per CDR3 protein. In the table there are roughly 500,000 distinct CDR3 sequences, more than 45% of which are singletons. J is TRBJ1-1 and V is TRBV11-1. The sample taken for sequencing was peripheral blood or thyroid tissue (not recorded which). This receptor was taken from an adult woman with Graves' disease, either hyperthyroidism or ophthalmopathy (not recorded which). This CDR3 reads CAICSARKSNTEAFF.